This TCR beta chain was sequenced for a study of Ad26.COV2.S vaccination and SARS-CoV-2 variants. The overall study: Donor participated within the Ad26.COV2.S arm of the COV1001 trial. Once or twice, 56 days apart, Ad26.COV2.S was delivered intramuscularly.

Study-wide results and limits: Spike-specific TCR breadth was greater after Ad26.COV2.S than placebo.

The CDR3 extends over 13 amino acids. Germline CDR1 is SQVTM and CDR2 is ANQGSEA. Between the trimmed V and J ends, which lost 5 bases and 5 bases, there was a span of 12 bases. Method: immunoSEQ multiplex PCR; TCRdb's copy keeps in-frame clones and lacks some. The sample has roughly 460,000 clones; roughly 87% are singletons. Treatment indicated: around 19 received Ad26.COV2.S at low or high dose, single or two shots; about 5 received placebo; per-sample allocation not given. Sampling took place 63 days after the first vaccine or placebo injection. An 18-55-year-old adult in Boston served as donor. This clone was counted a single time. Antigen: not known.

The origin of this receptor is a person aged 18-65 years who received the Ad26.COV2.S COVID-19 vaccine or a placebo. The sequencing here drew on peripheral blood, taken in a trial of Ad26.COV2.S vaccine versus placebo. The genes are TRBV29-1 and TRBJ1-4, with D perhaps matching TRBD1 (6 bases). CDR3 protein: CSVFWGANEKLFF. In nucleotides, the CDR3 is TGCAGCGTTTTCTGGGGGGCAAATGAAAAACTGTTTTTT.